The 15 T cell receptor beta chains given below trace back to one sample, sequenced in a study of read filtering for tumor transcriptome and immune sequencing. From approximately 430 ng of RNA, a library with molecular barcoded alpha/delta and beta/gamma adaptors was made. A single record per CDR3 protein comes from TCRdb applying MiXCR to the reads. The sample holds about 57,000 distinct CDR3 sequences, under 25% seen once. Sequenced input: a population of CD138-negative cells sorted from bone marrow. These receptors all stem from a donor over 35 with multiple myeloma.

This clonotype was detected many times. The chain uses TRBV4-1 and TRBJ2-1, with 8 positions matching TRBD1. V shed 1 base and J 13 bases; nucleotides not matched to a gene: 9. The CDR3 loop spans 14 amino acids. Germline V gene lookup returns CDR1 MGHRA and CDR2 YSYEKL. CDR3 region: CASSQVRTDRGQFF. In DNA form, the CDR3 reads TGCGCCAGCAGCCAAGTAAGGACTGACAGGGGTCAGTTCTTC.

The rearrangement links TRBV28 to TRBJ2-7, with TRBD1 matching over 8 bases. V lost 4 bases to trimming and J lost 5 bases; unmatched junction nucleotides: 4. The CDR3 runs to 13 residues. From germline, CDR1 is MDHEN and CDR2 SYDVKM. The CDR3 sequence is CASSSLQGDEQYF. In nucleotides, the CDR3 is TGTGCCAGCAGTTCTTTACAGGGGGACGAGCAGTACTTC. Looking up the rest from reference TRBV28 and TRBJ2-7 gives the full variable domain: DVKVTQSSRYLVKRTGEKVFLECVQDMDHENMFWYRQDPGLGLRLIYFSYDVKMKEKGDIPEGYSVSREKKERFSLILESASTNQTSMYLCASSSLQGDEQYFGPGTRLTVT.

This clonotype showed up just once. This is likely a read error, given that the CDR3 carries no conserved phenylalanine or tryptophan at its end. The V gene is TRBV6-6, the J gene TRBJ1-5; D perhaps matches TRBD1 (6 bases). Trimming cost V 8 bases and J 0 bases, with 20 bases left between them. Looked up from germline, CDR1 is MNHNY and CDR2 is SVGAGI (reference sequence). There are 17 residues in the CDR3. Here the CDR3 DNA reads TGTGCCAGCTCTGGGACGGAGGGGGTGACTAGCAATCAGCCCCAGCATCTT. It codes for CASSGTEGVTSNQPQHL.

This clonotype showed up just a few times. The CDR3 DNA follows: TGCAGCGTTAACCTCTGGCGGGGGGGCTCGGCAGACACAGATACGCAGTATTTT. Protein: CSVNLWRGGSADTDTQYF. The chain couples TRBV29-1 to TRBJ2-3; TRBD2 aligns across 9 bases. In germline, CDR1 is SQVTM, CDR2 ANQGSEA. This CDR3 is 18 amino acids long. Unmatched junction bases numbered 17, after V lost 5 bases and J lost 2 bases.

This clonotype was picked up many times. The rearrangement uses TRBV25-1 and TRBJ1-1; 11 bases are shared with TRBD1. V shed 4 bases, J shed 5 bases, and the junction held 6 bases outside the gene matches. Germline-derived CDR1 and CDR2 are MGHDK and SYGVNS. The CDR3 sequence is 15 residues long. The CDR3: CASSAWDRGGTEAFF. The CDR3 bases are TGTGCCAGCAGTGCGTGGGACAGGGGGGGAACTGAAGCTTTCTTT. Variable domain in full (rest from reference TRBV25-1 and TRBJ1-1): EADIYQTPRYLVIGTGKKITLECSQTMGHDKMYWYQQDPGMELHLIHYSYGVNSTEKGDLSSESTVSRIRTEHFPLTLESARPSHTSQYLCASSAWDRGGTEAFFGQGTRLTVV.

In its sample, this clonotype was seen many times. V is TRBV10-1 and J is TRBJ2-1; 7 positions match TRBD1. The CDR3 spans 15 residues. The germline CDR1 and CDR2 sequences are WNHNN and SYGVQD (reference sequence). J was trimmed by 2 bases and V by 5 bases; bases with no gene match: 6. The CDR3 reads CASSKIGQAYNEQFF. As DNA, the CDR3 is TGCGCCAGCAGTAAAATAGGACAGGCCTACAATGAGCAGTTCTTC.

This clonotype was counted ten times or more. This rearrangement joins TRBV4-2 to TRBJ2-1; D is uncertain. The CDR3 covers 13 residues. The ends were cut back, 1 base at V and 10 bases at J, with 11 bases in the middle. Germline lookup yields CDR1 LGHNA and CDR2 YNFKEQ. The CDR3 reads CASSQVTASEQFF. As DNA, the CDR3 is TGTGCCAGCAGCCAAGTTACAGCTTCCGAGCAGTTCTTC.

The table lists this clonotype with many counts. The CDR3 DNA reads TGCAGTGCCCCTGAGGCCACCTACGAGCAGTACTTC. This gives the protein CSAPEATYEQYF. The genes are TRBV20-1 and TRBJ2-7; D is undetermined. Germline CDR1 reads DFQATT; CDR2 reads SNEGSKA (reference sequence). This CDR3 has 12 amino acids. V was clipped by 6 bases and J by 2 bases, with 11 bases between them.

The chain has TRBV6-1 and TRBJ2-1, with 8 bases aligning to TRBD2. Germline CDR1 is MNHNS and CDR2 is SASEGT. V lost 6 bases and J lost 0; bases outside the gene matches: 10. The CDR3 totals 17 residues. CDR3 sequence (DNA): TGTGCCAGCAGGAACCCCAGACTAGCGCCCTCCTACAATGAGCAGTTCTTC. Its protein is CASRNPRLAPSYNEQFF.

This clonotype turned up a few times. It may be a read error: a sequence one base away is much more abundant. The chain combines TRBV6-5 with TRBJ2-5, with 7 bases fitting TRBD1. The CDR3 consists of 14 residues. CDR1 is MNHEY and CDR2 is SVGAGI in the germline V gene. The CDR3 DNA follows: TGTGCCAGCAGGACAGGGTCGGACCAAGAGGCCCAGTACTTC. Its protein is CASRTGSDQEAQYF.

Worth noting for this clonotype: Compared with germline, one end of the junction differs, possibly owing to a read error. V is TRBV30 and J is TRBJ1-1, with 9 positions matching TRBD1. CDR3 length equals 13 residues. Germline loops: CDR1 GTSNPN, CDR2 SVGIG (reference sequence). This CDR3 reads CAWDRGMNAEAFF. In nucleotides, the CDR3 is TGTGCCTGGGACAGGGGGATGAACGCTGAAGCTTTCTTT.

This clonotype was observed at least ten times. The V gene is TRBV29-1, the J gene TRBJ2-2; perhaps TRBD1 as D (5 bases). V lost 6 bases and J 2 bases, leaving 10 bases between the germline ends. This CDR3 is built from 13 residues. The germline gives CDR1 SQVTM, CDR2 ANQGSEA. CDR3 coding DNA: TGCAGCGTACGACAGTATAACACCGGGGAGCTGTTTTTT. Translating gives CSVRQYNTGELFF.

This clonotype was counted many times. The rearrangement joins TRBV11-2 to TRBJ2-3; 8 nucleotides align to TRBD2. CDR3 length equals 15 residues. Germline V lookup: CDR1 SGHAT, CDR2 FQNNGV. V lost 6 bases and J lost 2; bases outside the gene matches: 7. This CDR3 reads CASRGDSGVTDTQYF. In nucleotides, the CDR3 is TGTGCCAGCAGGGGGGATAGCGGGGTCACAGATACGCAGTATTTT. Variable domain in full (rest from reference TRBV11-2 and TRBJ2-3): EAGVAQSPRYKIIEKRQSVAFWCNPISGHATLYWYQQILGQGPKLLIQFQNNGVVDDSQLPKDRFSAERLKGVDSTLKIQPAKLEDSAVYLCASRGDSGVTDTQYFGPGTRLTVL.

On this clonotype: A much larger clone is a single base away; this may be a read error. The chain is built from TRBV5-1 and TRBJ1-1, with D possibly TRBD1 on 5 matching bases. CDR1 is SGHRS, CDR2 YFSETQ, per germline. The V gene lost 7 bases and the J gene lost 0 bases, with 19 bases spanning the gap. CDR3 length: 16 amino acids. The CDR3 nucleotides read TGCGCCAGCGGCGACGGGACGGACGGCCTGAACACTGAAGCTTTCTTT. Its protein is CASGDGTDGLNTEAFF.

V and J are TRBV7-9 and TRBJ2-3, with TRBD1 matching 10 bases. Germline CDR1 and CDR2: SEHNR and FQNEAQ (reference sequence). The CDR3 loop spans 16 amino acids. The V and J ends lost 5 bases and 6 bases, in that order; junction bases with no gene match: 11. The CDR3 bases are TGTGCCAGCAGCCCCGCCGGGACAGGGGTGGTGGATACGCAGTATTTT. Translating gives CASSPAGTGVVDTQYF. The variable domain in full, with the rest retrieved from reference TRBV7-9 and TRBJ2-3, is DTGVSQNPRHKITKRGQNVTFRCDPISEHNRLYWYRQTLGQGPEFLTYFQNEAQLEKSRLLSDRFSAERPKGSFSTLEIQRTEQGDSAMYLCASSPAGTGVVDTQYFGPGTRLTVL.